This T cell receptor (beta chain) was sequenced in a study of T cells in Graves' hyperthyroidism and ophthalmopathy. General study points: Most expanded thyroid clonotypes above 0.001 recurred in blood.

Germline assignment: CDR1 ENHRY and CDR2 SYGVKD. V lost 8 bases and J 5 bases, leaving 13 bases between the germline ends. This CDR3 is 13 amino acids long. This clonotype was seen a handful of times. The antigen remains unidentified. The source material, RNA transcripts, was used to amplify TCR beta CDR3 regions. HTBI primers were the set used in a first-round RT-PCR of the TCR CDR3. TCRdb re-analysed the multiplex PCR reads in MiXCR, keeping a single row per CDR3 protein. The sample shows 660,000 or so distinct CDR3 sequences, less than 25% of them seen only once. The gene calls are TRBV10-3 and TRBJ1-5; no firm D call. Sequenced material: blood. The TCR sequence derives from a man aged 30-40 years with Graves' ophthalmopathy. The CDR3 loop reads CAISYRQDQPQHF. The CDR3 DNA sequence: TGTGCCATCTCTTATCGGCAGGATCAGCCCCAGCATTTT.